The 12 T cell receptor beta chains below all came from one sample that was sequenced in a study of cytotoxic CD8 clonotypes in ibrutinib-treated CLL. Profiling relied on immunoSEQ multiplex PCR, and the TCRdb table lists in-frame clones only, not all of them. Of 250,000 to 350,000 clones listed, approximately 76% were seen once; the top ten hold around 5.1%. The sample was PBMCs, taken at disease progression, from a patient treated with ibrutinib. These receptors were obtained from a human donor with chronic lymphocytic leukemia.

This clone was seen only a few times. In DNA, the CDR3 is TGTGCCAGCAGTGGCGCCAGACAGGGGCATAATTCACCCCTCCACTTT. This codes for CASSGARQGHNSPLHF. The gene calls are TRBV2 and TRBJ1-6, with TRBD1 matching 8 bases. The CDR3 length is 16 residues. The germline CDR1 and CDR2 sequences are SNHLY and FYNNEI. Unmatched junction bases numbered 7, after V lost 4 bases and J lost 5 bases.

This clone came up a few times. The gene calls are TRBV14 and TRBJ2-7; D unresolved. CDR1 and CDR2 from the germline V gene are SGHDN and FVKESK. Trimming stripped 1 base from V and 4 bases from J, with 8 bases between. This CDR3 region has 13 residues. CDR3 in amino acids: CASSQGHMYEQYF. For the CDR3, the DNA is TGTGCCAGCAGCCAAGGTCACATGTACGAGCAGTACTTC.

The rearrangement links TRBV19 to TRBJ1-4, with 11 bases matching TRBD1. The V and J ends lost 2 bases and 0 bases, in that order; junction bases with no gene match: 11. From germline, CDR1 is LNHDA and CDR2 SQIVND (reference sequence). The CDR3 consists of 20 residues. CDR3 residues: CASSIYGTGGILPTNEKLFF. In DNA form, the CDR3 reads TGTGCCAGTAGTATATATGGGACAGGGGGTATTCTCCCAACTAATGAAAAACTGTTTTTT.

The rearrangement uses TRBV10-3 and TRBJ2-5; D is tentatively TRBD1 or TRBD2 (5 bases each). The V end lost 0 bases, the J end lost 1 base, and 9 bases lay between the germline ends. This CDR3 contains 15 residues. Germline assignment: CDR1 ENHRY and CDR2 SYGVKD. The CDR3 loop is CAISESRGIQETQYF. The CDR3 bases are TGTGCCATCAGTGAGTCGAGGGGCATCCAAGAGACCCAGTACTTC.

V and J are TRBV29-1 and TRBJ2-1, with a possible D match to TRBD2 (7 bases). This CDR3 contains 12 residues. CDR1 SQVTM and CDR2 ANQGSEA come from the germline V gene. With 4 bases removed from V and 8 bases from J, the gap between germline ends came to 12 bases. For the CDR3, the DNA is TGCAGCGTTGCAACAGGGAGGGATGAGCAGTTCTTC. It specifies CSVATGRDEQFF.

This rearrangement joins TRBV10-3 to TRBJ1-5; 8 bases map to TRBD1. Germline CDR1 is ENHRY and CDR2 is SYGVKD. The CDR3 is made up of 16 amino acids. V shed 3 bases, J shed 2 bases, and the junction held 6 bases outside the gene matches. The CDR3 region has the DNA TGTGCCATCAGTGAAAGGGGACAGGTCGGCAATCAGCCCCAGCATTTT. This codes for CAISERGQVGNQPQHF.

This chain uses TRBV5-1 with TRBJ2-3, with a tentative D call TRBD1 (6 bases). The V gene's germline CDR1 is SGHRS and CDR2 YFSETQ. The length of the CDR3 is 16 residues. The V gene lost 4 bases and the J gene lost 6 bases, with 21 bases spanning the gap. The CDR3 reads CASSPMSRDKGDTQYF. The CDR3 DNA sequence: TGCGCCAGCAGCCCAATGTCCCGGGACAAGGGTGATACGCAGTATTTT.

The rearrangement joins TRBV20-1 to TRBJ2-1, with D perhaps TRBD2 (5 bases). Germline CDR1 reads DFQATT; CDR2 reads SNEGSKA (reference sequence). The CDR3 totals 10 residues. The CDR3 nucleotides are TGCAGCAGTGCGGGTGGTGAGCAGTTCTTC. It translates to CSSAGGEQFF.

A word on this clone: The sample holds other DNA sequences that translate to the same CDR3. The V call is TRBV5-4, the J call TRBJ2-7; 8 nucleotides match TRBD2. V shed 4 bases, J shed 3 bases, and the junction held 6 bases outside the gene matches. Germline-derived CDR1 and CDR2 are SGHNT and YYREEE (reference sequence). The CDR3 loop spans 14 amino acids. The CDR3 DNA follows: TGTGCCAGCAGCCCCGGAACTAGCGGCTACGAGCAGTACTTC. Its protein product is CASSPGTSGYEQYF.

The CDR3, as DNA: TGTGCCAGCAGCTCACGGGAGGAGCTGTTTTTT. It codes for CASSSREELFF. The chain joins TRBV9 to TRBJ2-2, with D possibly being TRBD2 (5 bases). Trimming stripped 4 bases from V and 10 bases from J, with 8 bases between. Germline-derived CDR1 and CDR2 are SGDLS and YYNGEE. This CDR3 spans 11 amino acids.

The chain combines TRBV9 with TRBJ2-1; 10 bases map to TRBD2. The V and J ends lost 3 bases and 3 bases, in that order; junction bases with no gene match: 6. The CDR3 extends over 16 amino acids. CDR1 is SGDLS and CDR2 is YYNGEE in the germline V gene. For the CDR3, the DNA is TGTGCCAGCAGCGCCGAAAGGACTAGCGGCTACAATGAGCAGTTCTTC. Residues: CASSAERTSGYNEQFF.

In DNA form, the CDR3 reads TGTGCCAGCAGTTTGGTAGTAGCGGGGTTCCCTACAGATACGCAGTATTTT. Translation gives CASSLVVAGFPTDTQYF. The chain combines TRBV27 with TRBJ2-3; TRBD2 matches at 8 bases. Germline lookup yields CDR1 MNHEY and CDR2 SMNVEV (reference sequence). The length of the CDR3 is 17 residues. Trimming at V came to 3 bases and at J to 3 bases, leaving 11 bases not matched to a gene.